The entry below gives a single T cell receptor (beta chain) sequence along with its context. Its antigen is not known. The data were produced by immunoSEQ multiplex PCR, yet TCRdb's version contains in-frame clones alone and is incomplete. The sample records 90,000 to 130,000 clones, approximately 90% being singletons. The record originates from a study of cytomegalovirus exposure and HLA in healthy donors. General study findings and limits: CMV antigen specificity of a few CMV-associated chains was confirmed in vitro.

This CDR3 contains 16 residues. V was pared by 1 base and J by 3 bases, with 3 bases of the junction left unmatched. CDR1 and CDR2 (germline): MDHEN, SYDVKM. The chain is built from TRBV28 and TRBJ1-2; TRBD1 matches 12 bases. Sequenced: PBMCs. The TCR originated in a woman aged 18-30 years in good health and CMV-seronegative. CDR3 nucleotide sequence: TGTGCCAGCAGTTTATTAGGGACAGGGGGCGACTATGGCTACACCTTC. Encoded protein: CASSLLGTGGDYGYTF.